This T cell receptor beta chain was observed in a study of cytomegalovirus exposure and HLA in healthy donors. The wider study: Around 78 million unique TCRs, all from HLA-typed donors, were included in an early release of the data. Researchers found that more than 70% of 398 genotyped donors fell within the Caucasian-associated ancestry cluster. Study observations and caveats: Despite most TCR sequences being rare, some public TCRs occurred in many donors.

13 Jbeta primers and 60 Vbeta primers were used for the PCR. TCRdb's copy holds only in-frame clones and misses some; the assay was immunoSEQ multiplex PCR. The sample consists of some 140,000 clones, around 80% of them appearing once. Concerning this clone: Its antigen remains unidentified.

This CDR3 contains 15 residues. With 0 bases removed from V and 1 base from J, the gap between germline ends came to 9 bases. CDR1 is MNHEY and CDR2 is SVGAGI in the germline V gene. The source is a man aged 30-40 years in good health. The chain carries TRBV6-5 and TRBJ1-1; no clear D. Sequenced input: PBMCs. The CDR3 here is CASSYSNYPNTEAFF. CDR3 coding DNA: TGTGCCAGCAGTTACTCGAACTACCCGAACACTGAAGCTTTCTTT.